This is a list of T cell receptor beta chains from one sample in a study of graft-versus-host responses after intestinal transplantation. Assay: immunoSEQ multiplex PCR; the TCRdb copy retains only in-frame clones and omits some. The sample consists of about 110,000 clones, about 91% of them appearing once. Antigens of these TCRs are unknown. The sample was unstimulated CD4+ T cells sorted from spleen or lymph node cells, taken before transplant. The receptors were sampled from a human donor who was the organ donor for an intestinal transplant. Both conserved end residues are trimmed from each CDR3. Clone size is not always given. Where it is, it says once, few, many or a class for expanded clones.

v_call clone_size cdr3_aa
TRBV5-1 . ASSLGQGATNEKLF
TRBV5-1 . ASSLVDTEAF
TRBV30 . AWAGGNNQPQH
TRBV5-1 . ASAGSFNEKLF
TRBV29-1 . SVGLRTAIWTEAF
TRBV19 . ASKTSSGRDTQY
TRBV10-2 . ASSDLGSGTEAF
TRBV5-4 . ASSVPTVPSVYGYT
TRBV6-1 once ASSESVAQNIQY
TRBV2 . ASSTGMNTEAF
TRBV5-1 . ASSIDRGEQY
TRBV5-1 . ASSLALGETGNTIY
TRBV29-1 . SVDGQGSYEQY
TRBV30 . AWSRRRDTEAF
TRBV6-5 few ASSYSAGVYTEAF
TRBV5-6 few ASSSKPGQGRTGELF
TRBV5-1 . ASSLLRGNTEAF
TRBV2 . ASRGDTYYTEAF
TRBV5-5 . ASSLEIGRGTQAF
TRBV5-4 . ASSPRAGETYEQY
TRBV7-9 . ASSSPGTGGPEAF
TRBV29-1 . SVRQVLNTEAF
TRBV13 . ASSPDRAGNTIY